Here is one T cell receptor beta chain with its context. CDR1 and CDR2 from the germline V gene are SGHRS and YFSETQ. CDR3 size: 16 residues. The ends were cut back, 6 bases at V and 0 bases at J, with 18 bases in the middle. This record comes from a study of blood T cell repertoires in COVID-19. Study-wide background: The United States, Italy and Spain provided the acute and convalescent COVID-19 samples. Sample material is recorded as cDNA or gDNA derived from T cells, B-cell-depleted T cells, or PBMCs.

This table comes from immunoSEQ multiplex PCR, and its TCRdb copy is limited to in-frame clones, with some not included. The sample includes approximately 85,000 clones, around 85% of them seen just once. The sequencing input was peripheral blood. The receptor's source is a woman in her seventies with active or convalescent COVID-19. The chain has TRBV5-1 and TRBJ1-2, with D possibly matching TRBD1 (6 bases). CDR3 DNA: TGCGCCAGCACCAAGACGGACAGTGGGGCTAACTATGGCTACACCTTC. Residues: CASTKTDSGANYGYTF.